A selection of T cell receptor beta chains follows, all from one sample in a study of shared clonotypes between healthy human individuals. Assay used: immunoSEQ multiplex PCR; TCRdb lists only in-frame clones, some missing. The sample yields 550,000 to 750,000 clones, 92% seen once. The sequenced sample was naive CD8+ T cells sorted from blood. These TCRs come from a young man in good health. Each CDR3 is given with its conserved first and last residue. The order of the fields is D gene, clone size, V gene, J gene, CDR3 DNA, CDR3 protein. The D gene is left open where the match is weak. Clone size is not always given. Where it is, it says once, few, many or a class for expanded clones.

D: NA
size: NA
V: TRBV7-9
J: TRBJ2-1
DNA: TGTGCCAGCAGCTCCCGGCCCCTATACAATGAGCAGTTCTTC
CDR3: CASSSRPLYNEQFF

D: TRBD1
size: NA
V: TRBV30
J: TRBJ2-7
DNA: TGTGCCTGGGACAGGGAAGTTTCATCCGAGCAGTACTTC
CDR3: CAWDREVSSEQYF

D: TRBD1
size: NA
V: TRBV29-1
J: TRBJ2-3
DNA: TGCAGCGTTTATGCCTTAACCGGGACAGCGGTCGGAGATACGCAGTATTTT
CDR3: CSVYALTGTAVGDTQYF

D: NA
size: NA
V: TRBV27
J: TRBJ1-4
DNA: TGTGCCAGCAGTTTAGCCCCCTTCGTAGAAAAACTGTTTTTT
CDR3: CASSLAPFVEKLFF

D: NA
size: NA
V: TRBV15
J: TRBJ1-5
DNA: TGTGCCACCAGCAGCCGACGTAAGCTGAGCCAGCCCCAGCATTTT
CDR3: CATSSRRKLSQPQHF

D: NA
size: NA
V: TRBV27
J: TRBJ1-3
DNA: TGTGCCAGCAGTTTGAGTTTGGGAGCTGGAAACACCATATATTTT
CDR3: CASSLSLGAGNTIYF

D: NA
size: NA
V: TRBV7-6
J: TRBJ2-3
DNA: TGTGCCAGCAGCTTCCGGGGCACAGATACGCAGTATTTT
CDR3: CASSFRGTDTQYF

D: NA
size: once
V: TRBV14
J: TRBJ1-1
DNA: TGTGCCAGCAGGGCAACAACGAACACTGAAGCTTTCTTT
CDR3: CASRATTNTEAFF

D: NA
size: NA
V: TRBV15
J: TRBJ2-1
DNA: TGTGCCACCAGCAGAGAAGAAGATGAGCAGTTCTTC
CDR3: CATSREEDEQFF

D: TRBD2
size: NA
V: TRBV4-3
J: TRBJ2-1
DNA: TGCGCCAGCAGCCTATCCCTTGGGACTAGCGGTCCCTACAATGAGCAGTTCTTC
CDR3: CASSLSLGTSGPYNEQFF

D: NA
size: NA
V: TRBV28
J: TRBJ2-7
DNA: TGTGCCAGCAGTCCAAATACCTACGAGCAGTACTTC
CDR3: CASSPNTYEQYF

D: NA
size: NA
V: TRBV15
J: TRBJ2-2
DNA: TGTGCCACCAGCAGAGATAGGGGGGCGGCCGGGGAGCTGTTTTTT
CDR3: CATSRDRGAAGELFF

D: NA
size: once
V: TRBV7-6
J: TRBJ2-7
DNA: TGTGCCAGCAGCTTAGCGGGGCGGGGAGGCTCCTACGAGCAGTACTTC
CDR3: CASSLAGRGGSYEQYF

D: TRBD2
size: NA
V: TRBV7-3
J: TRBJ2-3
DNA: TGTGCCAGCAGCCCAACTAGCGGGAGGCTGGGAGATACGCAGTATTTT
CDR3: CASSPTSGRLGDTQYF

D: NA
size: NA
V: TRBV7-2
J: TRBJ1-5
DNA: TGTGCCAGCAGCTTACCAGGGGTTCAGCCCCAGCATTTT
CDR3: CASSLPGVQPQHF

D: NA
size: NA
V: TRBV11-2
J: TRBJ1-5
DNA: NA
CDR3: CASSFGAGFNQPQHF

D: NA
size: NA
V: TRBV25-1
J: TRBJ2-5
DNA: TGTGCCAGCACTCTCGGGAAGAGCATGGGGAACCAAGAGACCCAGTACTTC
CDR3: CASTLGKSMGNQETQYF

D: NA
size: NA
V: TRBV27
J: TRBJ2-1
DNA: TGTGCCAGCAGTTTTTTGGCGGGATCGACTGTAGACAATGAGCAGTTCTTC
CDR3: CASSFLAGSTVDNEQFF

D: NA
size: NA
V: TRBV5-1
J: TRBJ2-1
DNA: TGCGCCAGCAGCACGACAGGACAGAGCTCCTACAATGAGCAGTTCTTC
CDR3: CASSTTGQSSYNEQFF

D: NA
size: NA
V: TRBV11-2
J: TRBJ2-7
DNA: TGTGCCAGCAGATATATGGGAAACGAGCAGTACTTC
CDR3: CASRYMGNEQYF

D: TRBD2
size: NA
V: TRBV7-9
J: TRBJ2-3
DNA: TGTGCCAGCAGCCCCCGGGATGGCGGGAGCCCCACAGATACGCAGTATTTT
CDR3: CASSPRDGGSPTDTQYF

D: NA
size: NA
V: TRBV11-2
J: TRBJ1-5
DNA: TGTGCCAGCAGCCAAACCACGGAAGCCCAGCATTTT
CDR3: CASSQTTEAQHF

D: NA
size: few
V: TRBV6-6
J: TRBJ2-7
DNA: TGTGCCAGCAGTGGTGTATACGAGCAGTACTTC
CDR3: CASSGVYEQYF

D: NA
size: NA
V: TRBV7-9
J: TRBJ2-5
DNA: TGTGCCAGCAGCTCCAGAGAGACCCAGTACTTC
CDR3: CASSSRETQYF

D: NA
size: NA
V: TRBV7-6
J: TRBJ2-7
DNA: TGTGCCAGCAGCTTAGGGGAGACCTACGAGCAGTACTTC
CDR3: CASSLGETYEQYF

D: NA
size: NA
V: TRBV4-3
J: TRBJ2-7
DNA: TGCGCCAGCAGCCCCTATGGGGGAGGTTACGAGCAGTACTTC
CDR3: CASSPYGGGYEQYF

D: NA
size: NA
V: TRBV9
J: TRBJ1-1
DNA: TGTGCCAGCAGCTCAGGAGGCACTGAAGCTTTCTTT
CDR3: CASSSGGTEAFF

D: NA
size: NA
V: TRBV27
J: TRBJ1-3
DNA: TGTGCCAGCAGTTTATCGGGCTCACCTGGAAACACCATATATTTT
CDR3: CASSLSGSPGNTIYF

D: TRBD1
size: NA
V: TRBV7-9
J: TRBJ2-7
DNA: TGTGCCAGCAGCACCCGGACAGGAATGCACTACGAGCAGTACTTC
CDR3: CASSTRTGMHYEQYF

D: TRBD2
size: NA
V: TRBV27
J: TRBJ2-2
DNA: TGTGCCAGCACGCTAGCGGGAGGCGGGGAGCTGTTTTTT
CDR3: CASTLAGGGELFF

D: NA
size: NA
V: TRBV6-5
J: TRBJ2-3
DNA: TGTGCCAGCACCGGTGGAGATACGCAGTATTTT
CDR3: CASTGGDTQYF

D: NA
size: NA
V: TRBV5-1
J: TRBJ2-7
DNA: TGCGCCAGCAGCCGAACAGGACCCGACTCCTACGAGCAGTACTTC
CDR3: CASSRTGPDSYEQYF

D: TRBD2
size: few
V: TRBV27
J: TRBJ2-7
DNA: TGTGCCAGCCGGTTAGCGGGAGATTCCTACGAGCAGTACTTC
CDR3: CASRLAGDSYEQYF

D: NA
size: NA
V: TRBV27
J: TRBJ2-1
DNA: TGTGCCAGCATGAGTTATGGGTCGGATGAGCAGTTCTTC
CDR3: CASMSYGSDEQFF

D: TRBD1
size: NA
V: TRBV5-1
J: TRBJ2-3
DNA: TGCGCCAGCAGCGGACAGGGTTTTACCACAGATACGCAGTATTTT
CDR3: CASSGQGFTTDTQYF

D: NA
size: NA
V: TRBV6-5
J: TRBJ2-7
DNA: TGTGCCAGCAGTCAAGACAGCTACGAGCAGTACTTC
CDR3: CASSQDSYEQYF

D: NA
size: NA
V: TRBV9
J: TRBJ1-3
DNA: TGTGCCAGCAGCAAAGAGGGAGGAAACACCATATATTTT
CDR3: CASSKEGGNTIYF

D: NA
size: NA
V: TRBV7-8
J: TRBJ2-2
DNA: TGTGCCAGCAGCACCAACGGGGACCCGATAGTCACCGGGGAGCTGTTTTTT
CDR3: CASSTNGDPIVTGELFF

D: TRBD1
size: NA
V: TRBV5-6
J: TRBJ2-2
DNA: TGTGCCAGCAGCTGGACCCGGACAGGGGGCACCGGGGAGCTGTTTTTT
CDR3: CASSWTRTGGTGELFF

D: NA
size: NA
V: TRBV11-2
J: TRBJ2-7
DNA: TGTGCCAGCAGCTTCCGCCAGTCCTTTGGCGGATACGAGCAGTACTTC
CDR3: CASSFRQSFGGYEQYF

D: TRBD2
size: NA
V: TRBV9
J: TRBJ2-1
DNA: TGTGCCAGCAGCGTTCAGCGGACTAGCGGTTCCTACAATGAGCAGTTCTTC
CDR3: CASSVQRTSGSYNEQFF

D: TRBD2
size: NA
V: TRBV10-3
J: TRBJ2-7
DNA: TGTGCCATCAGTGAACTCGGGGGGAGCGACGAGCAGTACTTC
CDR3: CAISELGGSDEQYF

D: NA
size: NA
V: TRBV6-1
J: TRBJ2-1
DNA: TGTGCCAGCAGTGAATCCAGTTTTTCGACTACCCAGCAGTTCTTC
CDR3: CASSESSFSTTQQFF

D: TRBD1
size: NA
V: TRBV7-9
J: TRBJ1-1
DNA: TGTGCCAGCAGCTTCACAGGGGGGAAAACTGAAGCTTTCTTT
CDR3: CASSFTGGKTEAFF

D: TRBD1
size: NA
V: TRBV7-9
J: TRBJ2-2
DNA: TGTGCCAGCAGCTTAGCACCGGGACAGGGCCAGAACACCGGGGAGCTGTTTTTT
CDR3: CASSLAPGQGQNTGELFF

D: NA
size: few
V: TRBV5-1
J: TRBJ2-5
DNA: TGCGCCAGCAGCTTGGTCGGGGGCGGGGAGACCCAGTACTTC
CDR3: CASSLVGGGETQYF

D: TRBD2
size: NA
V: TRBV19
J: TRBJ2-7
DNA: TGTGCCAGTAGTATAGATACTAGCGGGAGTTACTACGAGCAGTACTTC
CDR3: CASSIDTSGSYYEQYF

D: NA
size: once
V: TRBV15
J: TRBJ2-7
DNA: TGTGCCACCAGCAGAGATCTTAGCCCCCCGACTAGTACGGACGAGCAGTACTTC
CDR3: CATSRDLSPPTSTDEQYF

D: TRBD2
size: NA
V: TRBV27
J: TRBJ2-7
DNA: TGTGCCAGCGGACCATTAGGACTAGCGGCCTACGAGCAGTACTTC
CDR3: CASGPLGLAAYEQYF